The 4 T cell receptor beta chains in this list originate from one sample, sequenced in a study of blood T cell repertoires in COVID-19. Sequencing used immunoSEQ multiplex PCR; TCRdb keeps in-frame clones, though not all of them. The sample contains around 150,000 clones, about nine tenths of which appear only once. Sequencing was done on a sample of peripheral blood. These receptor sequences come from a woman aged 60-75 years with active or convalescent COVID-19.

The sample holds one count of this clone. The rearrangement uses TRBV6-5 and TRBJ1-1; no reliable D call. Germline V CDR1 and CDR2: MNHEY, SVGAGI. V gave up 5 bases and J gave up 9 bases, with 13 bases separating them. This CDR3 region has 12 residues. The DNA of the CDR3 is TGTGCCAGCAGTCCCTCGGGGTTTCAAGCTTTCTTT. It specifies CASSPSGFQAFF.

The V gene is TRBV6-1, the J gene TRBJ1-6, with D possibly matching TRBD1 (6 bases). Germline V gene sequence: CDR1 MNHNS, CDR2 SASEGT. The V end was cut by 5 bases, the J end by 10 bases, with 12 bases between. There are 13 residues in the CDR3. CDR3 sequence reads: CASSRTGLSPLHF. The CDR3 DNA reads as TGTGCCAGCAGTCGTACAGGGTTATCACCCCTCCACTTT.

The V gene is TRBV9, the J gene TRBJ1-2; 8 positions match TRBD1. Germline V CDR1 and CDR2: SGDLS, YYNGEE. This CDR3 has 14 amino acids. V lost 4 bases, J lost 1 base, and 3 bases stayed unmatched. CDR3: CASSRGQDNYGYTF. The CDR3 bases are TGTGCCAGCAGCCGGGGACAGGATAACTATGGCTACACCTTC.

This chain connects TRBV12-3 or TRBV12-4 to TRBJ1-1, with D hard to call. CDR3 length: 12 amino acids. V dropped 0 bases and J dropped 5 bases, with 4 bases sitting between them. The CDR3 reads CASSLAATEAFF. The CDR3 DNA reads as TGTGCCAGCAGTTTAGCAGCGACTGAAGCTTTCTTT.